This T cell receptor (beta chain) was identified during a study of cytomegalovirus exposure and HLA in healthy donors. Study findings and constraints: In a later analysis, compared with equally common non-associated chains, HLA-associated beta chains were more expanded. A few V segments could not be told apart, such as TRBV6-2 and TRBV6-3, and were left out. A later analysis revealed that TCR association rates differed between HLA loci, peaking at DRB1 and bottoming out at HLA-C. For most TCR beta V segments, an earlier analysis put the productive rate at about 87% or about 30% of the time.

The CDR3 contains 17 residues. The V segment lost 4 bases and the J segment 2 bases; nucleotides outside the gene matches: 8. Germline V lookup: CDR1 MNHEY, CDR2 SMNVEV (reference sequence). As regards this clone: Its antigen remains unidentified.

60 Vbeta and 13 Jbeta primers were used in PCR. Produced via immunoSEQ multiplex PCR; TCRdb's table is partial and in-frame only. The table lists roughly 140,000 clones, nearly 80% of them singletons. The TCR originated in a man aged 35 to 55 in good health and CMV-seropositive. The chain joins TRBV27 to TRBJ2-5; 12 nucleotides match TRBD2. Sequencing was carried out using PBMCs. The CDR3 loop reads CASSSYGLAGLQETQYF. The CDR3 nucleotides are TGTGCCAGCAGTTCTTATGGACTAGCGGGACTACAAGAGACCCAGTACTTC.